Presented here are 5 T cell receptor beta chains from one specimen sequenced in a study of identical twins. TCRdb used MiXCR to reprocess the 5' RACE reads, holding one entry per CDR3 protein. The sample lists 1.5 million to 2 million distinct CDR3 sequences, 25% to 35% occurring once. What was sequenced was cord blood. The receptors shown here come from a newborn girl in good health.

This clonotype has more than one count but fewer than ten. J is TRBJ1-4 and V is TRBV12-3 or TRBV12-4, with 7 bases that match TRBD1. This CDR3 is built from 14 residues. Trimming at V came to 6 bases and at J to 4 bases, leaving 5 bases not matched to a gene. This chain's CDR3 is CASRTGQDNEKLFF. CDR3 sequence (DNA): TGTGCCAGCAGAACCGGACAGGATAATGAAAAACTGTTTTTT.

The rearrangement uses TRBV27 and TRBJ2-7; 7 positions match TRBD2. Per germline, CDR1 MNHEY and CDR2 SMNVEV (reference sequence). CDR3 length equals 16 residues. With 4 bases clipped from V and 1 base from J, the junction kept 10 bases outside the gene matches. The DNA for the CDR3 is TGTGCCAGCAGTTCCCATGGGACTACCCCATCCTACGAGCAGTACTTC. Its translation: CASSSHGTTPSYEQYF.

This clonotype was found a few times. The rearrangement links TRBV20-1 to TRBJ2-7; TRBD1 matches 8 bases. This CDR3 comprises 15 residues. With V trimmed by 1 base and J by 2 bases, 7 bases remained unmatched. Germline CDR1 is DFQATT and CDR2 is SNEGSKA (reference sequence). CDR3 sequence: CSARGQRQGPYEQYF. The CDR3 DNA is TGCAGTGCTAGAGGCCAGCGACAGGGGCCCTACGAGCAGTACTTC.

In this sample, this clonotype turned up a few times. The chain employs TRBV6-5 and TRBJ2-4, with D possibly TRBD1 on 5 matching bases. The CDR3 contains 12 residues. The V gene's germline CDR1 is MNHEY and CDR2 SVGAGI. V was clipped by 2 bases and J by 6 bases, with 5 bases between them. CDR3 bases: TGTGCCAGCAGTTACAGGGGAAACATTCAGTACTTC. Encoded protein: CASSYRGNIQYF.

This clonotype has more than one count but fewer than ten. The V call is TRBV4-2, the J call TRBJ2-3, with TRBD2 identical over 9 bases. The V and J ends lost 3 bases and 3 bases, in that order; junction bases with no gene match: 10. This CDR3 has 17 amino acids. Germline CDR1 reads LGHNA; CDR2 reads YNFKEQ. CDR3 residues: CASSQATSGPFTDTQYF. The CDR3, as DNA: TGTGCCAGCAGCCAGGCTACTAGCGGGCCCTTTACAGATACGCAGTATTTT.